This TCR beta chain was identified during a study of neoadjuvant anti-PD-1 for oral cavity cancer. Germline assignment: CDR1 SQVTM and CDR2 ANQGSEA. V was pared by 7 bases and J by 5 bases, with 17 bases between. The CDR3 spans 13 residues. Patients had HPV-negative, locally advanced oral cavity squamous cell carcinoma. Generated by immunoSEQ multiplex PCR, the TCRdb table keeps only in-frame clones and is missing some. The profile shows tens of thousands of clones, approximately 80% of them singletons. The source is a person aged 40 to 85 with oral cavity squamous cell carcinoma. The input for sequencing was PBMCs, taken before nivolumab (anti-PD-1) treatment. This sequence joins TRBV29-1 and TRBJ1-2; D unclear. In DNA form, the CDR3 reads TGCAGCGCCAGCACCCCTCCGGGGTATGGCTACACCTTC. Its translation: CSASTPPGYGYTF.